A single sample is the source of the 20 T cell receptor beta chains below, sequenced in a study of regulatory T cells in long-lasting Graves disease. Described time point: newly diagnosed GD, antithyroid drugs for less than 3 months. PBMC RNA was the source of the TCR library. Construction of the TCR beta libraries employed iRepertoire HTBI primers in conjunction with Arm-PCR of CDR3 regions. TCRdb re-called the multiplex PCR reads with MiXCR, one entry per CDR3 protein. Of more than 400,000 distinct CDR3 sequences listed, roughly 17% were seen once; the top ten hold around 11%. Another study also made use of these data, one on T cells in Graves' hyperthyroidism and ophthalmopathy.

The material sequenced was peripheral blood mononuclear cells (PBMCs), taken at new diagnosis, from a patient treated with antithyroid drugs. The receptors were gathered from a woman aged 25 to 39 with Graves disease.

The chain uses TRBV6-2 or TRBV6-3 and TRBJ2-2, with D perhaps TRBD2 (6 bases). Germline-derived CDR1 and CDR2 are MNHEY and SVGEGT. V was shortened by 2 bases and J by 2 bases, with 9 bases between the two germline ends. CDR3 size: 15 residues. This CDR3 reads CASSYVAGNTGELFF. As DNA, the CDR3 is TGTGCCAGCAGTTACGTGGCGGGAAACACCGGGGAGCTGTTTTTT.

Ten or more counts support this clonotype. The chain links TRBV12-3 or TRBV12-4 to TRBJ2-2; 10 positions agree with TRBD2. This CDR3 has 15 amino acids. The junction had 5 bases not matched to a gene; V was cut back by 6 bases and J by 4 bases. The CDR3 nucleotides are TGTGCCAGCAGCATAGCGGGAGGAGGCACCGGGGAGCTGTTTTTT. Residues: CASSIAGGGTGELFF.

This clonotype came up many times. The J gene is TRBJ2-4, the V gene TRBV7-2; no firm D call. Trimming removed 5 bases at V and 6 bases at J, with 5 bases between. Germline lookup yields CDR1 SGHTA and CDR2 FQGNSA. This CDR3 has 11 amino acids. The CDR3 reads CASSPGNIQYF. As DNA, the CDR3 is TGTGCCAGCAGCCCGGGAAACATTCAGTACTTC.

This clonotype was observed many times. This CDR3 is CASSPGTSGSFTYEQYF. The CDR3 bases are TGTGCCAGCTCACCGGGGACTAGCGGGAGTTTTACCTACGAGCAGTACTTC. This chain uses TRBV18 with TRBJ2-7; 14 nucleotides agree with TRBD2. CDR1 and CDR2 from the germline V gene are KGHSH and LQKENI. Trimming cost V 3 bases and J 2 bases; bases outside gene matches: 6. The CDR3 extends over 17 amino acids.

This clonotype was seen many times. V and J are TRBV3-1 and TRBJ2-2; no clear D gene. Germline assignment: CDR1 LGHDT and CDR2 YNNKEL (reference sequence). The CDR3 runs 15 residues. Deletions cut 3 bases from V and 5 bases from J, with 13 bases between. The CDR3 is CASSHAARRTGELFF. DNA for the CDR3: TGTGCCAGCAGCCACGCGGCTAGAAGGACCGGGGAGCTGTTTTTT. The full variable domain, rest sourced from reference TRBV3-1 and TRBJ2-2, is DTAVSQTPKYLVTQMGNDKSIKCEQNLGHDTMYWYKQDSKKFLKIMFSYNNKELIINETVPNRFSPKSPDKAHLNLHINSLELGDSAVYFCASSHAARRTGELFFGEGSRLTVL.

This chain connects TRBV27 to TRBJ2-3, with a tentative D call TRBD1 (6 bases). Germline-derived CDR1 and CDR2 are MNHEY and SMNVEV (reference sequence). V shed 0 bases and J shed 5 bases, with 15 bases lying between them. The CDR3 extends over 16 amino acids. The CDR3 DNA reads as TGTGCCAGCAGTTTATCTTACAGGGCACTGGGAGATACGCAGTATTTT. Residues: CASSLSYRALGDTQYF.

This clonotype was found a few times. The J gene is TRBJ2-7, the V gene TRBV19; TRBD1 agrees at 10 bases. V was pared by 6 bases and J by 4 bases, with 9 bases of the junction left unmatched. The CDR3 consists of 15 residues. Germline V gene sequence: CDR1 LNHDA, CDR2 SQIVND (reference sequence). The CDR3 sequence is CASRNRDRGPYEQYF. CDR3 coding DNA: TGTGCCAGTAGGAACCGGGACAGGGGTCCGTACGAGCAGTACTTC.

This rearrangement joins TRBV4-3 to TRBJ2-1, with D possibly TRBD1 on 6 matching bases. V lost 2 bases and J 4 bases, leaving 18 bases between the germline ends. Per the germline V gene, CDR1 is LGHNA and CDR2 is YSLEER. The length of the CDR3 is 17 residues. CDR3 sequence: CASSQSAGTPLYNEQFF. CDR3 nucleotide sequence: TGCGCCAGCAGCCAATCTGCCGGGACACCTCTTTACAATGAGCAGTTCTTC.

This clonotype was counted ten times or more. V and J are TRBV29-1 and TRBJ2-2; no clear D gene. Germline CDR1 SQVTM, CDR2 ANQGSEA. Trimming took off 7 bases at V and 0 bases at J, with 18 bases between the two ends. This CDR3 is 16 amino acids long. CDR3 sequence: CSAEGDSASNTGELFF. CDR3 DNA sequence: TGCAGCGCCGAAGGAGATTCTGCTTCGAACACCGGGGAGCTGTTTTTT.

On this clonotype itself: A much bigger clone sits one base away, suggesting this may be a read error. The chain uses TRBV11-2 and TRBJ1-1; D unclear. Germline lookup yields CDR1 SGHAT and CDR2 FQNNGV. This CDR3 is 15 amino acids long. CDR3 nucleotides: TGTGTCAGCAGCCCCACGCGGGGATTGAACACTGAAGCTTTCTTT. This translates into CVSSPTRGLNTEAFF.

The chain combines TRBV19 with TRBJ1-3; D remains ambiguous. V gave up 3 bases and J gave up 0 bases, with 12 bases separating them. This CDR3 is built from 16 residues. The germline CDR1 and CDR2 sequences are LNHDA and SQIVND (reference sequence). CDR3: CASSIRTGYSGNTIYF. The CDR3 DNA sequence: TGTGCCAGTAGTATTCGGACGGGTTACTCTGGAAACACCATATATTTT.

This clonotype was observed at least ten times. The genes are TRBV7-2 and TRBJ2-3; D gene ambiguous. This CDR3 spans 12 amino acids. Deletions cut 7 bases from V and 2 bases from J, with 7 bases between. The germline V gene encodes CDR1 SGHTA and CDR2 FQGNSA. The CDR3 region has the DNA TGTGCCAGCAATCGGGTCACAGATACGCAGTATTTT. Its protein is CASNRVTDTQYF.

This clonotype was counted a few times. Here the CDR3 DNA reads TGTGCCAGCAGCCAAGTCCGGGTGGTGGGACAGGGGGCTTACGAGCAGTACTTC. Translating it yields CASSQVRVVGQGAYEQYF. The gene calls are TRBV14 and TRBJ2-7, with 12 bases matching TRBD1. Trimming cost V 1 base and J 4 bases; bases outside gene matches: 11. Germline V gene sequence: CDR1 SGHDN, CDR2 FVKESK. This CDR3 is built from 18 residues. Variable domain in full (rest from reference TRBV14 and TRBJ2-7): EAGVTQFPSHSVIEKGQTVTLRCDPISGHDNLYWYRRVMGKEIKFLLHFVKESKQDESGMPNNRFLAERTGGTYSTLKVQPAELEDSGVYFCASSQVRVVGQGAYEQYFGPGTRLTVT.

The table lists this clonotype with many counts. The chain recombines TRBV29-1 with TRBJ2-7, with a weak D call TRBD1 (6 bases). This CDR3 has 16 residues. Germline CDR1 is SQVTM and CDR2 is ANQGSEA. Trimming shortened V by 6 bases and J by 6 bases, and 27 bases separated the two germline ends. The CDR3 region has the DNA TGCAGCGTGGAAACCTCGACAGGAGAAAGCCTCTCCGAGCAGTACTTC. It codes for CSVETSTGESLSEQYF.

This clonotype showed up many times. This chain links TRBV11-1 with TRBJ2-2; the D is unclear. The ends were cut back, 3 bases at V and 7 bases at J, with 12 bases in the middle. The CDR3 length is 14 residues. Looked up from germline, CDR1 is SGHAT and CDR2 is FQDESV (reference sequence). CDR3 residues: CASSFMGEVGELFF. The CDR3 DNA is TGTGCCAGCAGCTTTATGGGCGAGGTCGGGGAGCTGTTTTTT.

On this clonotype itself: A far larger clone differs by one base, so this is likely a read error. V gene TRBV12-3 or TRBV12-4 combines with J gene TRBJ2-3, with TRBD1 matching over 9 bases. The trim removed 2 bases at V and 5 bases at J, leaving 8 bases unmatched. This CDR3 has 16 amino acids. The CDR3 loop reads CASSLSTGGAVDTQYF. The CDR3 DNA reads as TGTGCCAGCAGTTTATCGACAGGGGGTGCTGTAGATACGCAGTATTTT.

Note on this clonotype: This likely traces to a read error, being one base from a far larger clone. V gene TRBV7-2 combines with J gene TRBJ2-7; 7 bases map to TRBD2. Looked up from germline, CDR1 is SGHTA and CDR2 is FQGNSA. J gave up 3 bases and V 4 bases, and 6 bases lay outside the gene matches. The CDR3 has 14 amino acids. CDR3 coding DNA: TGTGCCAGCAGCTCAACGGGAGGTATCTACGAGCAGTACTTC. Protein product: CASSSTGGIYEQYF. Together with reference TRBV7-2 and TRBJ2-7, the CDR3 gives the full variable domain: GAGVSQSPSNKVTEKGKDVELRCDPISGHTALYWYRQSLGQGLEFLIYFQGNSAPDKSGLPSDRFSAERTGGSVSTLTIQRTQQEDSAVYLCASSSTGGIYEQYFGPGTRLTVT.

The sample holds many counts of this clonotype. The J gene is TRBJ2-1, the V gene TRBV14; 11 nucleotides match TRBD2. Germline CDR1 is SGHDN and CDR2 is FVKESK. CDR3 length equals 16 residues. The V segment lost 4 bases and the J segment 8 bases; nucleotides outside the gene matches: 10. CDR3 sequence (DNA): TGTGCCAGCAGCCCCGGGACTAGCGGAACTATTGATGAGCAGTTCTTC. This translates into CASSPGTSGTIDEQFF.

The V gene is TRBV7-2, the J gene TRBJ1-5; no clear D gene. Germline assignment: CDR1 SGHTA and CDR2 FQGNSA. Trimming took 3 bases from V and 3 from J, leaving 6 bases between them. The CDR3 is 13 amino acids. CDR3 in DNA: TGTGCCAGCAGCTTTTTTAACAATCAGCCCCAGCATTTT. Its translation: CASSFFNNQPQHF.

The rearrangement uses TRBV9 and TRBJ2-1, with TRBD2 matching over 8 bases. The CDR3 covers 16 residues. Germline CDR1 SGDLS, CDR2 YYNGEE. The V segment lost 4 bases and the J segment 2 bases; nucleotides outside the gene matches: 8. The DNA of the CDR3 is TGTGCCAGCAGCCCGGGGCTAGCGGGCCCCTACAATGAGCAGTTCTTC. Protein: CASSPGLAGPYNEQFF.